A single sample is the source of the 7 T cell receptor beta chains below, sequenced in a study of blood T cell repertoires in COVID-19. Sequenced by immunoSEQ multiplex PCR; TCRdb stores in-frame clones only, minus some. The table has around 390,000 clones, approximately 90% seen once. The sequencing sample was made of PBMCs or T cells enriched from blood (not recorded which). All receptors derive from a woman between 50 and 59 years old who had recovered from COVID-19.

CDR3 DNA: TGTGCCAGCAGCTTAGGGACATTAGGTAATCAGCCCCAGCATTTT. Amino acid sequence: CASSLGTLGNQPQHF. This sequence joins TRBV2 and TRBJ1-5, with a possible D match to TRBD1 (6 bases). Between the trimmed V and J ends, which lost 6 bases and 4 bases, there was a span of 16 bases. There are 15 residues in the CDR3. CDR1 SNHLY and CDR2 FYNNEI come from the germline V gene.

This chain uses TRBV24-1 with TRBJ2-1; 8 bases match TRBD1. Unmatched junction bases numbered 7, after V lost 3 bases and J lost 7 bases. The germline V gene has CDR1 KGHDR and CDR2 SFDVKD. The CDR3 is 15 amino acids. DNA for the CDR3: TGTGCCACCAGTGATGAGGCAGGGGGCGGGAATGAGCAGTTCTTC. This translates into CATSDEAGGGNEQFF.

This clone was counted a single time. This chain connects TRBV11-3 to TRBJ2-3; 11 bases match TRBD2. The CDR3 consists of 17 residues. Losses at the gene ends were 5 bases for V and 4 bases for J; bases not matched to a gene: 11. Per the germline V gene, CDR1 is SGHNT and CDR2 is YENEEA. The DNA of the CDR3 is TGTGCCAGCAGCCTCGGGTTAGCGGGGGGGCCAGCAGATACGCAGTATTTT. Its protein is CASSLGLAGGPADTQYF.

This clone has only one observation. The chain carries TRBV19 and TRBJ1-2, with 9 nucleotides matching TRBD1. The CDR3 runs 15 residues. The germline V gene encodes CDR1 LNHDA and CDR2 SQIVND (reference sequence). The ends lost 5 bases at V and 6 bases at J; junction bases unmatched: 10. The CDR3 loop is CASSGRQGGTDGYTF. The DNA of the CDR3 is TGTGCCAGTAGTGGCCGACAGGGGGGTACGGATGGCTACACCTTC.

This clone came up once. V and J are TRBV19 and TRBJ1-2; TRBD1 aligns across 12 bases. Per the germline V gene, CDR1 is LNHDA and CDR2 is SQIVND (reference sequence). V dropped 2 bases and J dropped 7; count of bases not matched to a gene: 11. The CDR3 extends over 17 amino acids. The CDR3 DNA follows: TGTGCCAGTAGTATAAAAAGGGGGACAGGGGGCCGATCTGGCTACACCTTC. Residues: CASSIKRGTGGRSGYTF.

V is TRBV6-1 and J is TRBJ1-5; 7 positions agree with TRBD1. CDR1 and CDR2 from the germline V gene are MNHNS and SASEGT. This CDR3 has 17 amino acids. Unmatched junction bases numbered 8, after V lost 3 bases and J lost 0 bases. CDR3 sequence reads: CASSEWTGAHSNQPQHF. The DNA for the CDR3 is TGTGCCAGCAGTGAGTGGACAGGCGCCCATAGCAATCAGCCCCAGCATTTT.

This clone was detected a few times. This chain joins TRBV10-3 and TRBJ2-7; perhaps TRBD1 as D (6 bases). The CDR3 covers 13 residues. Looked up from germline, CDR1 is ENHRY and CDR2 is SYGVKD. The V gene lost 2 bases and the J gene lost 9 bases, with 14 bases spanning the gap. DNA for the CDR3: TGTGCCATCAGTGAGGTCAGACAGGCCTGGCAGTACTTC. It codes for CAISEVRQAWQYF.